Below are 9 T cell receptor beta chains sequenced from a single sample in a study of control samples from healthy donors and cancer patients. Using immunoSEQ multiplex PCR, the repertoire was profiled, and TCRdb retains in-frame clones only, with some absent. This table has around 170,000 clones, approximately 92% appearing once. The sample taken for sequencing was blood. These receptor sequences come from a man aged 25-45 years in good health.

The chain joins TRBV24-1 to TRBJ2-2; D gene uncertain. V shed 2 bases and J shed 5 bases, with 8 bases lying between them. Germline V gene lookup returns CDR1 KGHDR and CDR2 SFDVKD. The CDR3 is 14 residues long. CDR3 sequence reads: CATSDSLVTGELFF. For the CDR3, the DNA is TGTGCCACCAGTGATTCTCTCGTAACCGGGGAGCTGTTTTTT.

The chain is built from TRBV6-5 and TRBJ2-3; TRBD2 matches at 13 bases. The CDR3 loop spans 15 amino acids. CDR1 MNHEY and CDR2 SVGAGI come from the germline V gene. Unmatched junction bases numbered 8, after V lost 10 bases and J lost 4 bases. CDR3 DNA sequence: TGTGCCACCAGGACTAGCGGGAGCTTCCCAGATACGCAGTATTTT. It is translated as CATRTSGSFPDTQYF.

The rearrangement joins TRBV7-9 to TRBJ2-6; perhaps TRBD1 as D (6 bases). The V gene's germline CDR1 is SEHNR and CDR2 FQNEAQ (reference sequence). V lost 2 bases, J lost 0 bases, and 11 bases lay in between. This CDR3 region has 17 residues. CDR3 in amino acids: CASSLFAGASGANVLTF. CDR3 nucleotides: TGTGCCAGCAGCTTATTCGCAGGGGCCTCTGGGGCCAACGTCCTGACTTTC.

V gene TRBV5-4 combines with J gene TRBJ2-7, with 11 bases fitting TRBD1. This CDR3 comprises 15 residues. Trimming removed 4 bases from V and 5 bases from J; junction bases left unmatched: 8. Germline-derived CDR1 and CDR2 are SGHNT and YYREEE (reference sequence). The CDR3 loop reads CASSAGPGQGDEQYF. The CDR3, as DNA: TGTGCCAGCAGCGCCGGACCGGGACAGGGGGACGAGCAGTACTTC.

This chain joins TRBV14 and TRBJ2-5; tentative D call: TRBD2 (5 bases). Germline-derived CDR1 and CDR2 are SGHDN and FVKESK. The CDR3 totals 16 residues. The ends were cut back, 1 base at V and 6 bases at J, with 18 bases in the middle. The CDR3 reads CASSQVVSSSIQTQYF. The DNA for the CDR3 is TGTGCCAGCAGCCAAGTGGTTTCTAGCTCAATCCAGACCCAGTACTTC.

The V and J genes are TRBV27 and TRBJ1-2, with 7 bases aligning to TRBD1. Trimming removed 2 bases from V and 8 bases from J; junction bases left unmatched: 8. The CDR3 contains 14 residues. Germline assignment: CDR1 MNHEY and CDR2 SMNVEV (reference sequence). The CDR3 here is CASSLLGGPGGYTF. CDR3 DNA: TGTGCCAGCAGTTTACTAGGGGGCCCAGGCGGCTACACCTTC.

With regard to this clone: The same CDR3 also results from other DNA sequences found in this sample. The chain combines TRBV11-3 with TRBJ2-3; D unresolved. The CDR3 is 14 residues long. The germline gives CDR1 SGHNT, CDR2 YENEEA. V lost 5 bases and J 0 bases, leaving 9 bases between the germline ends. CDR3 sequence reads: CASSLTSSTDTQYF. The CDR3 nucleotides read TGTGCCAGCAGCCTAACTTCTAGCACAGATACGCAGTATTTT.

The V and J genes are TRBV5-4 and TRBJ1-6; D unresolved. The germline CDR1 and CDR2 sequences are SGHNT and YYREEE (reference sequence). CDR3 length: 16 residues. The V end was cut by 4 bases, the J end by 0 bases, with 11 bases between. The CDR3 nucleotides read TGTGCCAGCAGCGTGGAGGCCGGCTCCTATAATTCACCCCTCCACTTT. Its translation is CASSVEAGSYNSPLHF.

The gene calls are TRBV7-9 and TRBJ2-1, with 7 bases that match TRBD1. Germline assignment: CDR1 SEHNR and CDR2 FQNEAQ (reference sequence). The CDR3 contains 15 residues. V lost 6 bases, J lost 2 bases, and 7 bases stayed unmatched. The CDR3: CASSFQGQTYNEQFF. The CDR3 DNA follows: TGTGCCAGCAGTTTCCAGGGACAGACCTACAATGAGCAGTTCTTC.